The 20 T cell receptor beta chains below were found in one sample sequenced in a study of T cell responses to AZD1222 COVID-19 vaccine. Method: immunoSEQ multiplex PCR; TCRdb's copy keeps in-frame clones and lacks some. Of approximately 200,000 clones in the sample, approximately 94% are singletons; the top ten hold roughly 9.2%. Here the sequenced sample was peripheral blood, taken on day 0 of AZD1222 vaccination. Receptor source: an adult in good health.

This chain links TRBV6-1 with TRBJ2-5, with a tentative D call TRBD2 (5 bases). Trimming pared 5 bases from V and 2 bases from J, leaving 15 bases between. This CDR3 has 15 residues. CDR1 is MNHNS and CDR2 is SASEGT in the germline V gene. CDR3 sequence (DNA): TGTGCCAGCAGTCCCCGTCGAGCGGAACAAGAGACCCAGTACTTC. This gives the protein CASSPRRAEQETQYF.

This chain connects TRBV28 to TRBJ2-2; 9 nucleotides agree with TRBD1. The CDR3 totals 16 residues. Germline V gene sequence: CDR1 MDHEN, CDR2 SYDVKM. V gave up 4 bases and J gave up 5 bases; unmatched junction bases: 8. CDR3 residues: CASSYTGGATTGELFF. In nucleotides, the CDR3 is TGTGCCAGCAGTTATACAGGGGGCGCTACGACCGGGGAGCTGTTTTTT.

The chain combines TRBV4-1 with TRBJ2-1, with D possibly TRBD2 on 6 matching bases. Trimming removed 5 bases from V and 4 bases from J, with 15 bases in between. The germline gives CDR1 MGHRA, CDR2 YSYEKL. This CDR3 has 15 amino acids. The CDR3, as DNA: TGCGCCAGCAGCGGTCTGTGGGGGGTTTACAATGAGCAGTTCTTC. It codes for CASSGLWGVYNEQFF.

This chain uses TRBV5-4 with TRBJ1-1; D may be TRBD1 (5 bases). The germline V and J ends were trimmed by 0 bases and 4 bases, with 7 bases remaining between them. CDR1 SGHNT and CDR2 YYREEE come from the germline V gene (reference sequence). CDR3 length: 13 amino acids. The CDR3 nucleotides are TGTGCCAGCAGCTTGGTGGGGGTCACTGAAGCTTTCTTT. It encodes CASSLVGVTEAFF.

The rearrangement links TRBV7-8 to TRBJ2-1, with 7 bases aligning to TRBD2. The germline V gene encodes CDR1 SGHVS and CDR2 FQNEAQ. This CDR3 spans 18 amino acids. With V trimmed by 0 bases and J by 0 bases, 8 bases remained unmatched. CDR3 nucleotide sequence: TGTGCCAGCAGCTTAGCGATCATAGCGGGCATCTCCTACAATGAGCAGTTCTTC. This translates into CASSLAIIAGISYNEQFF.

This clone appeared once. The chain uses TRBV29-1 and TRBJ2-1; D is unresolved. CDR3 size: 11 residues. Trimming removed 7 bases at V and 5 bases at J, with 9 bases between. CDR1 is SQVTM and CDR2 is ANQGSEA in the germline V gene. The CDR3 nucleotides are TGCAGCGGCAGCTCGGACAATGAGCAGTTCTTC. Protein: CSGSSDNEQFF.

This clone was seen only a few times. The chain employs TRBV27 and TRBJ1-1; TRBD1 might be the D (6 bases). The germline CDR1 and CDR2 sequences are MNHEY and SMNVEV (reference sequence). The CDR3 is 12 residues long. Trimming stripped 6 bases from V and 6 bases from J, with 11 bases between. The CDR3 sequence: CASSLGGAEAFF. CDR3 nucleotide sequence: TGTGCCAGCAGCCTAGGGGGGGCTGAAGCTTTCTTT.

The rearrangement joins TRBV27 to TRBJ2-1, with 7 bases that match TRBD2. Per the germline V gene, CDR1 is MNHEY and CDR2 is SMNVEV (reference sequence). With V trimmed by 6 bases and J by 5 bases, 7 bases remained unmatched. CDR3 length equals 14 residues. The CDR3: CASSRAGHNNEQFF. CDR3 coding DNA: TGTGCCAGCAGCAGAGCGGGGCATAACAATGAGCAGTTCTTC.

The rearrangement links TRBV6-5 to TRBJ1-5; no clear D. The CDR3 covers 15 residues. The germline V and J ends were trimmed by 7 bases and 0 bases, with 13 bases remaining between them. Germline V gene data show CDR1 as MNHEY and CDR2 as SVGAGI. CDR3 sequence reads: CASMLDGYSNQPQHF. The CDR3 bases are TGTGCCAGCATGCTGGACGGCTATAGCAATCAGCCCCAGCATTTT.

J is TRBJ1-4 and V is TRBV3-1 (or the pseudogene TRBV3-2); 7 bases map to TRBD1. The V segment lost 3 bases and the J segment 10 bases; nucleotides outside the gene matches: 11. This CDR3 contains 15 residues. The V gene's germline CDR1 is LGHDT and CDR2 YNNKEL (reference sequence). CDR3 DNA sequence: TGTGCCAGCAGCCAGCCGGACAGGAGAATGGTAAAACTGTTTTTT. The encoded protein is CASSQPDRRMVKLFF.

J is TRBJ1-3 and V is TRBV5-1; D unresolved. Germline-derived CDR1 and CDR2 are SGHRS and YFSETQ. CDR3 length equals 16 residues. Trimming took 0 bases from V and 0 from J, leaving 10 bases between them. Here the CDR3 DNA reads TGCGCCAGCAGCTTGGGAGGCAGAAACTCTGGAAACACCATATATTTT. It codes for CASSLGGRNSGNTIYF.

The CDR3 protein is CASSQTGLNYGYTF. For the CDR3, the DNA is TGTGCCAGCAGCCAGACGGGATTAAACTATGGCTACACCTTC. The chain couples TRBV5-6 to TRBJ1-2, with unresolved D. CDR1 is SGHDT and CDR2 is YYEEEE in the germline V gene. There are 14 residues in the CDR3. V lost 4 bases and J lost 2, with 12 bases in between.

The chain is built from TRBV5-5 and TRBJ2-6, with 11 bases aligning to TRBD1. Germline loops: CDR1 SGHKS, CDR2 YYEKEE (reference sequence). With 2 bases clipped from V and 4 bases from J, the junction kept 8 bases outside the gene matches. CDR3 size: 18 residues. CDR3 nucleotide sequence: TGTGCCAGCAGCTTCGGGACAGGGGGGCCAGGAGGGGCCAACGTCCTGACTTTC. Translated, it gives CASSFGTGGPGGANVLTF.

The chain couples TRBV19 to TRBJ2-6, with 7 bases lining up with TRBD2. CDR1 and CDR2 from the germline V gene are LNHDA and SQIVND (reference sequence). The V segment lost 10 bases and the J segment 3 bases; nucleotides outside the gene matches: 9. The CDR3 totals 15 residues. The CDR3 loop is CATRLARNGANVLTF. Here the CDR3 DNA reads TGTGCCACCAGACTAGCACGGAATGGGGCCAACGTCCTGACTTTC.

The chain couples TRBV5-8 to TRBJ1-1; D remains unclear. This CDR3 is 14 amino acids long. Germline CDR1 is SGHTS and CDR2 is YDEGEE. V lost 1 base, J lost 6 bases, and 13 bases lay in between. The CDR3 DNA is TGTGCCAGCAGCTTGTTTGGGGTTTTGGCTGAAGCTTTCTTT. Its protein is CASSLFGVLAEAFF.

J is TRBJ2-7 and V is TRBV11-2; no clear D gene. The germline gives CDR1 SGHAT, CDR2 FQNNGV. V lost 5 bases and J 3 bases, leaving 8 bases between the germline ends. This CDR3 has 12 amino acids. The CDR3 region has the DNA TGTGCCAGCAGCCCCCCATACTACGAGCAGTACTTC. Its translation: CASSPPYYEQYF. Supplemented by reference TRBV11-2 and TRBJ2-7, the full variable domain reads EAGVAQSPRYKIIEKRQSVAFWCNPISGHATLYWYQQILGQGPKLLIQFQNNGVVDDSQLPKDRFSAERLKGVDSTLKIQPAKLEDSAVYLCASSPPYYEQYFGPGTRLTVT.

The chain combines TRBV7-9 with TRBJ1-1, with TRBD1 as a possible D gene (6 bases). The V gene lost 5 bases and the J gene lost 10 bases, with 17 bases spanning the gap. Germline V gene lookup returns CDR1 SEHNR and CDR2 FQNEAQ (reference sequence). The CDR3 runs to 13 residues. The CDR3 region has the DNA TGTGCCAGCAGCCCTTCCGGGGGGCGGGCAGCTTTCTTT. Amino acids: CASSPSGGRAAFF.

V usage is TRBV5-1 and J usage is TRBJ2-2; D unresolved. Per the germline V gene, CDR1 is SGHRS and CDR2 is YFSETQ. The CDR3 runs to 16 residues. V was trimmed by 4 bases and J by 0 bases, leaving 13 bases between them. The CDR3 coding sequence is TGCGCCAGCAGCCGCATCGCAGCTCCGAACACCGGGGAGCTGTTTTTT. The encoded protein is CASSRIAAPNTGELFF. Full variable domain (outside the CDR3, taken from reference TRBV5-1 and TRBJ2-2): KAGVTQTPRYLIKTRGQQVTLSCSPISGHRSVSWYQQTPGQGLQFLFEYFSETQRNKGNFPGRFSGRQFSNSRSEMNVSTLELGDSALYLCASSRIAAPNTGELFFGEGSRLTVL.

The V gene is TRBV19, the J gene TRBJ1-1; no definite D call. V was clipped by 3 bases and J by 0 bases, with 11 bases between them. This CDR3 contains 15 residues. Per germline, CDR1 LNHDA and CDR2 SQIVND (reference sequence). CDR3 in amino acids: CASSINGVLNTEAFF. The CDR3 DNA reads as TGTGCCAGTAGTATCAACGGGGTACTGAACACTGAAGCTTTCTTT. Complete variable domain (other parts from reference TRBV19 and TRBJ1-1): DGGITQSPKYLFRKEGQNVTLSCEQNLNHDAMYWYRQDPGQGLRLIYYSQIVNDFQKGDIAEGYSVSREKKESFPLTVTSAQKNPTAFYLCASSINGVLNTEAFFGQGTRLTVV.

The chain links TRBV6-5 to TRBJ2-1; D uncertain. Germline V gives CDR1 MNHEY, CDR2 SVGAGI. V lost 2 bases and J 6 bases, leaving 8 bases between the germline ends. The CDR3 length is 13 residues. CDR3 in DNA: TGTGCCAGCAGTTACGGCTCCGGCAATGAGCAGTTCTTC. Translating it yields CASSYGSGNEQFF.